This T cell receptor beta chain was recorded in a study of a mutant IDH1 vaccine in newly diagnosed glioma. Study at large: Of the patients given treatment, roughly 60% were male and around 38% were female, and a mean age of about 40 years was recorded.

The time point is: baseline, week 1 (first vaccination visit). Treatment: pre-vaccination baseline after standard-of-care therapy. Astrocytomas found in donors were new, WHO grade 3 or 4, IDH1-mutant and ATRX-lost. Only in-frame clones appear in the TCRdb table, and some are missing; sequencing was by immunoSEQ multiplex PCR. The sample includes roughly 99,000 clones, 70% to 90% of them seen just once. The study, taken as a whole, reports: Vaccine-induced immune responses occurred in 93.3% of patients. Any relationship between pseudoprogression and changes in top peripheral T cell clonotypes seemed absent.

A remark on this clone: Its antigen is not known.

The length of the CDR3 is 15 residues. V shed 5 bases, J shed 4 bases, and the junction held 6 bases outside the gene matches. CDR1 is SGHTA, CDR2 FQGTGA, per germline. The sequence was collected from a woman aged 50 to 60 with glioma. This rearrangement joins TRBV7-3 to TRBJ2-5; 11 bases are shared with TRBD2. Sample: PBMCs, taken from a glioma patient treated with radiotherapy, temozolomide or both. As DNA, the CDR3 is TGTGCCAGCAGCGCTACTAGCGGGAGTACAGAGACCCAGTACTTC. It is translated as CASSATSGSTETQYF.